The subject of this entry is one T cell receptor beta chain. Its matching antigen is unknown. Germline CDR1 SGDLS, CDR2 YYNGEE. There are 13 residues in the CDR3. The data were taken from a study of CXCR3-negative and CXCR3-positive naive CD8 T cells. Sorting was done in triplicate for each CD8+ T cell subset (roughly 320,000 cells each). Identification of naive CD8+ T cells rested on CD45RO-CCR7+CD27+CD95- status. General study points: Hydrophobicity was higher for TRB CDR3s found in CXCR3-positive naive cells than in CXCR3-negative naive cells.

5' RACE with UMI labels generated the TRB cDNA libraries. Each CDR3 protein gets one entry in TCRdb, which reprocessed the 5' RACE reads and gives no DNA. The sample has under 85,000 distinct CDR3 sequences. V usage is TRBV9 and J usage is TRBJ2-7; absent DNA, TCRdb's TRBD1 call cannot be checked. Sequences were obtained from naive CXCR3+ CD8+ T cells from blood. The sample's subset: CD45RO-CCR7+CD27+CD95- naive CD8+ T cells expressing CXCR3 (TNR3+). The clonotype comes from a human donor in good health. Some clones in this sample may be carry-over from other donors' samples. This CDR3 is CASSPRDRVEQYF.